This T cell receptor (beta chain) was identified in a study of T cell responses to AZD1222 COVID-19 vaccine. Clones were read by immunoSEQ multiplex PCR, and TCRdb kept only the in-frame ones, dropping some. The sample holds about 110,000 clones, roughly nine tenths seen once. The CDR3 runs to 15 residues. Germline CDR1 reads LGHNA; CDR2 reads YSLEER. V was clipped by 3 bases and J by 0 bases, with 9 bases between them. The material sequenced was peripheral blood, taken on day 0 of AZD1222 vaccination. This chain joins TRBV4-3 and TRBJ2-1, with a weak D call TRBD1 (5 bases). This receptor was obtained from an adult in good health. CDR3 sequence reads: CASSQTGHSYNEQFF. The CDR3, as DNA: TGCGCCAGCAGCCAGACCGGACACTCCTACAATGAGCAGTTCTTC.